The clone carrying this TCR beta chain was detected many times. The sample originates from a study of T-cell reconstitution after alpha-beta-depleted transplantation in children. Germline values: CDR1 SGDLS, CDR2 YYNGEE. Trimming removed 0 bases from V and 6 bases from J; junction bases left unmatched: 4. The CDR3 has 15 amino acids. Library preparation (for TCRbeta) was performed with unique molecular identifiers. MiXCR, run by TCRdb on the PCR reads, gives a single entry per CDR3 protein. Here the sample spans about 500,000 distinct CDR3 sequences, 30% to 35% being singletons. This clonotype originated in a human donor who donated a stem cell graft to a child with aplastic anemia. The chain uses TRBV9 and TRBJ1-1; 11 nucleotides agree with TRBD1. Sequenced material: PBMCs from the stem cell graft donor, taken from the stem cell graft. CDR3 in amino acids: CASSVEGQGVAEAFF. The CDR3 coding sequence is TGTGCCAGCAGCGTAGAGGGACAGGGGGTAGCTGAAGCTTTCTTT.